Listed here are 23 T cell receptor beta chains from one sample, sequenced in a study of T cells after yellow fever vaccination. TCRdb independently ran MiXCR on the 5' RACE reads; one entry per CDR3 protein. This sample has 510,000 or so distinct CDR3 sequences, with around 21% found just once. This specimen consisted of PBMCs, obtained 15 days after the yellow fever booster vaccination. The receptors stem from a man aged 25 to 40 who received the YFV17D yellow fever vaccine.

The chain has TRBV24-1 and TRBJ2-3; 7 nucleotides match TRBD2. Germline V gene sequence: CDR1 KGHDR, CDR2 SFDVKD. V shed 5 bases, J shed 6 bases, and the junction held 4 bases outside the gene matches. CDR3 size: 13 residues. This chain's CDR3 is CATSVAGVDTQYF. DNA for the CDR3: TGTGCCACCAGTGTGGCGGGAGTGGATACGCAGTATTTT.

The chain is built from TRBV2 and TRBJ2-1, with 9 bases aligning to TRBD2. Trimming took 6 bases from V and 9 from J; bases not matched to a gene: 12. CDR3 length: 15 residues. Looked up from germline, CDR1 is SNHLY and CDR2 is FYNNEI. As DNA, the CDR3 is TGTGCCAGCAGGGCTAACTTAGCGGGAGCAGTTGAGCAGTTCTTC. It is translated as CASRANLAGAVEQFF.

The chain employs TRBV24-1 and TRBJ2-1; D is ambiguous. Trimming left V 2 bases short and J 8 bases short, with 9 bases between. Per germline, CDR1 KGHDR and CDR2 SFDVKD. The CDR3 has 13 amino acids. The DNA of the CDR3 is TGTGCCACCAGTGATTATAAGGGCGATGAGCAGTTCTTC. Its translation is CATSDYKGDEQFF.

This clonotype was seen more than once but under ten times. This sequence joins TRBV7-9 and TRBJ2-1; no firm D call. Germline V lookup: CDR1 SEHNR, CDR2 FQNEAQ (reference sequence). The V end was cut by 7 bases, the J end by 10 bases, with 17 bases between. The CDR3 extends over 13 amino acids. The CDR3, as DNA: TGTGCCAGCACCAACCCGTGGACCCTGGAGCAGTTCTTC. This gives the protein CASTNPWTLEQFF.

The chain is built from TRBV7-8 and TRBJ2-5; D remains ambiguous. Germline CDR1 reads SGHVS; CDR2 reads FQNEAQ. V lost 6 bases, J lost 0 bases, and 5 bases lay in between. The CDR3 is 12 amino acids. The CDR3 bases are TGTGCCAGCAGAAATTACCAAGAGACCCAGTACTTC. Amino acid sequence: CASRNYQETQYF.

The chain carries TRBV6-2 or TRBV6-3 and TRBJ2-2, with D uncertain. CDR1 and CDR2 from the germline V gene are MNHEY and SVGEGT. Trimming took 4 bases from V and 9 from J, leaving 12 bases between them. The CDR3 length is 13 residues. The CDR3 nucleotides are TGTGCCAGCAGTTCCGGGCCTTCTCGGGAGCTGTTTTTT. This encodes CASSSGPSRELFF.

This clonotype was observed a few times. This sequence joins TRBV5-6 and TRBJ2-1; tentative D call: TRBD1 (6 bases). V was cut by 2 bases and J by 7 bases, with 10 bases left in between. The CDR3 length is 13 residues. Looked up from germline, CDR1 is SGHDT and CDR2 is YYEEEE. CDR3 loop: CASSFARGNEQFF. CDR3 coding DNA: TGTGCCAGCAGCTTCGCTAGGGGGAATGAGCAGTTCTTC. Full variable domain (outside the CDR3, taken from reference TRBV5-6 and TRBJ2-1): DAGVTQSPTHLIKTRGQQVTLRCSPKSGHDTVSWYQQALGQGPQFIFQYYEEEERQRGNFPDRFSGHQFPNYSSELNVNALLLGDSALYLCASSFARGNEQFFGPGTRLTVL.

V and J are TRBV20-1 and TRBJ2-7; possible D gene TRBD2, 6 bases. V was clipped by 5 bases and J by 4 bases, with 18 bases between them. The V gene's germline CDR1 is DFQATT and CDR2 SNEGSKA (reference sequence). This CDR3 region has 14 residues. The CDR3 bases are TGCAGTGCTGGCGGGACTTACTCGGGGTACGAGCAGTACTTC. It translates to CSAGGTYSGYEQYF.

This clonotype was recorded many times. CDR3 nucleotides: TGTGCCAGCAGCCCGGACTCGGGGTTTGCGCAGTATTTT. Residues: CASSPDSGFAQYF. The J gene is TRBJ2-3, the V gene TRBV12-3 or TRBV12-4; possible D gene TRBD2, 5 bases. This CDR3 has 13 amino acids. Trimming cost V 6 bases and J 10 bases, with 17 bases left between them.

The rearrangement links TRBV4-3 to TRBJ2-2; weak D call: TRBD2 (6 bases). V lost 0 bases, J lost 0 bases, and 20 bases lay in between. Looked up from germline, CDR1 is LGHNA and CDR2 is YSLEER. This CDR3 has 20 residues. CDR3 sequence reads: CASSQDPGVGGGTNTGELFF. The CDR3 nucleotides are TGCGCCAGCAGCCAAGATCCCGGGGTGGGTGGCGGGACGAACACCGGGGAGCTGTTTTTT.

The J gene is TRBJ2-5, the V gene TRBV5-6; 9 positions match TRBD1. CDR3 length: 15 amino acids. Germline V CDR1 and CDR2: SGHDT, YYEEEE. V trimming: 6 bases; J trimming: 2 bases; junction bases outside the gene matches: 8. The CDR3 DNA sequence: TGTGCCAGCATTCCGGGACAGGGTTCTCAAGAGACCCAGTACTTC. Protein product: CASIPGQGSQETQYF.

The rearrangement links TRBV7-2 to TRBJ2-7; unclear D gene. The V gene's germline CDR1 is SGHTA and CDR2 FQGNSA. There are 15 residues in the CDR3. V was shortened by 1 base and J by 2 bases, with 12 bases between the two germline ends. The CDR3 spells CASSLGLSGTYEQYF. The CDR3 DNA reads TGTGCCAGCAGCTTAGGTTTGAGTGGTACCTACGAGCAGTACTTC.

The gene calls are TRBV7-2 and TRBJ2-5, with D uncertain. The V gene's germline CDR1 is SGHTA and CDR2 FQGNSA. The CDR3 is made up of 16 amino acids. Trimming took off 2 bases at V and 5 bases at J, with 18 bases between the two ends. DNA of the CDR3: TGTGCCAGCAGCTTACTCCTTTCGGGTGGGCTGGAGACCCAGTACTTC. Residues: CASSLLLSGGLETQYF.

This clonotype has just a few counts. CDR3 sequence reads: CASSLAGASGTYYEQYF. The DNA of the CDR3 is TGTGCCAGCAGCTTGGCTGGGGCAAGCGGGACTTACTACGAGCAGTACTTC. The chain recombines TRBV5-4 with TRBJ2-7; 7 nucleotides match TRBD2. The CDR3 loop spans 17 amino acids. CDR1 is SGHNT, CDR2 YYREEE, per germline (reference sequence). V lost 0 bases, J lost 3 bases, and 12 bases stayed unmatched.

This clonotype showed up just a few times. The V gene is TRBV2, the J gene TRBJ2-1; unclear D gene. With 4 bases removed from V and 2 bases from J, the gap between germline ends came to 9 bases. The CDR3 is 14 residues long. CDR1 is SNHLY and CDR2 is FYNNEI in the germline V gene. In DNA, the CDR3 is TGTGCCAGCAGTGGAGAATCTACCTACAATGAGCAGTTCTTC. Translation gives CASSGESTYNEQFF.

This rearrangement joins TRBV18 to TRBJ2-7, with D unresolved. The CDR3 is 13 residues long. V lost 3 bases to trimming and J lost 3 bases, with 9 bases between them. Germline CDR1 is KGHSH and CDR2 is LQKENI. CDR3 nucleotide sequence: TGTGCCAGCTCACCCAAACAGATCTACGAGCAGTACTTC. It encodes CASSPKQIYEQYF.

This clonotype occurred a few times. The genes are TRBV20-1 and TRBJ2-1, with 7 bases identical to TRBD2. The trim removed 4 bases at V and 0 bases at J, leaving 3 bases unmatched. Germline assignment: CDR1 DFQATT and CDR2 SNEGSKA (reference sequence). The CDR3 runs to 14 residues. CDR3 coding DNA: TGCAGTGCTACCGAGCGGGACTCCTACAATGAGCAGTTCTTC. It is translated as CSATERDSYNEQFF.

In this sample, this clonotype turned up a few times. The V gene is TRBV7-9, the J gene TRBJ2-5, with no clear D. This CDR3 is 15 amino acids long. The V end was cut by 5 bases, the J end by 7 bases, with 20 bases between. Germline-derived CDR1 and CDR2 are SEHNR and FQNEAQ (reference sequence). CDR3 DNA: TGTGCCAGCAGCCGAAGCGCCAGCCCGTTAGGGACCCAGTACTTC. It translates to CASSRSASPLGTQYF.

J is TRBJ2-7 and V is TRBV20-1; D may be TRBD2 (7 bases). CDR1 and CDR2 from the germline V gene are DFQATT and SNEGSKA (reference sequence). Trimming shortened V by 0 bases and J by 1 base, and 10 bases separated the two germline ends. The CDR3 runs to 14 residues. The CDR3 is CSAREGGRSYEQYF. The CDR3, as DNA: TGCAGTGCTAGAGAGGGGGGGCGGTCCTACGAGCAGTACTTC.

The rearrangement links TRBV4-2 to TRBJ2-1, with TRBD2 matching 14 bases. The germline CDR1 and CDR2 sequences are LGHNA and YNFKEQ. CDR3 length: 19 residues. Germline trimming cut 0 bases from V and 8 bases from J; bases unmatched to any gene: 12. CDR3 amino acids: CASSQDHEMTSGREYEQFF. The DNA for the CDR3 is TGTGCCAGCAGCCAAGATCACGAGATGACTAGCGGGAGGGAATATGAGCAGTTCTTC.

This clonotype was recorded a few times. The rearrangement joins TRBV7-9 to TRBJ2-1; TRBD2 matches at 15 bases. The CDR3 covers 16 residues. V lost 5 bases to trimming and J lost 8 bases; unmatched junction nucleotides: 7. The germline gives CDR1 SEHNR, CDR2 FQNEAQ (reference sequence). In DNA, the CDR3 is TGTGCCAGCAGCAAGGGACTAGCGGGAGGTAATGATGAGCAGTTCTTC. Translating it yields CASSKGLAGGNDEQFF. The entire variable domain, with the rest obtained from reference TRBV7-9 and TRBJ2-1, is as follows: DTGVSQNPRHKITKRGQNVTFRCDPISEHNRLYWYRQTLGQGPEFLTYFQNEAQLEKSRLLSDRFSAERPKGSFSTLEIQRTEQGDSAMYLCASSKGLAGGNDEQFFGPGTRLTVL.

The chain carries TRBV6-5 and TRBJ2-1; 10 nucleotides line up with TRBD2. V lost 4 bases to trimming and J lost 5 bases; unmatched junction nucleotides: 5. Germline CDR1 is MNHEY and CDR2 is SVGAGI. The CDR3 runs 15 residues. CDR3 region: CASSLSGRAHNEQFF. The CDR3, as DNA: TGTGCCAGCAGTTTGAGCGGGAGGGCACACAATGAGCAGTTCTTC.

The V and J genes are TRBV20-1 and TRBJ2-1, with 9 bases fitting TRBD2. CDR3 size: 17 residues. Germline trimming cut 6 bases from V and 3 bases from J; bases unmatched to any gene: 15. CDR1 DFQATT and CDR2 SNEGSKA come from the germline V gene (reference sequence). The CDR3 loop is CSASGLAYPPHYNEQFF. Here the CDR3 DNA reads TGCAGTGCGTCGGGACTAGCTTACCCCCCCCACTACAATGAGCAGTTCTTC.